A selection of T cell receptor beta chains follows, all from one sample in a study of blood T cell repertoires in COVID-19. Generated by immunoSEQ multiplex PCR, the TCRdb table keeps only in-frame clones and is missing some. The sample holds 100,000 or so clones; 75% to 85% are singletons and the top ten take 4.1%. Sequenced input: peripheral blood. These receptors all come from a man in his 60s with acute or convalescent COVID-19. Both conserved end residues are part of each CDR3. The order of the fields is V gene, D gene, J gene, clone size, CDR3 DNA, CDR3 protein. A D gene is named only where the DNA matches it firmly. Some rows have no size entry. The others give once, few or many, or a class for an expanded clone.

v_gene: TRBV2; d_gene: NA; j_gene: TRBJ1-1; abundance: NA; CDR3nt: TGTGCCAGCAGTCCGGGGTCGGGTACTGAAGCTTTCTTT; CDR3aa: CASSPGSGTEAFF
v_gene: TRBV30; d_gene: NA; j_gene: TRBJ2-3; abundance: NA; CDR3nt: TGTGCCTGGAAGGGGATCACAGATACGCAGTATTTT; CDR3aa: CAWKGITDTQYF
v_gene: TRBV23-1; d_gene: NA; j_gene: TRBJ2-1; abundance: NA; CDR3nt: TGCGCCAGCAGTCAATCAAAACCGGTCCAAGGGAGCTCCTACAATGAGCAGTTCTTC; CDR3aa: CASSQSKPVQGSSYNEQFF
v_gene: TRBV19; d_gene: NA; j_gene: TRBJ1-2; abundance: NA; CDR3nt: TGTGCCAGTAGTAGACAGCGAAATAACTATGGCTACACCTTC; CDR3aa: CASSRQRNNYGYTF
v_gene: TRBV12-3/TRBV12-4; d_gene: NA; j_gene: TRBJ2-5; abundance: NA; CDR3nt: TGTGCCAGCAGTTTAGCGGGCCGGGGGACCCAGTACTTC; CDR3aa: CASSLAGRGTQYF
v_gene: TRBV29-1; d_gene: TRBD1; j_gene: TRBJ1-5; abundance: once; CDR3nt: TGCAGCGTTGGACAGGGCCTTCGTCAGCCCCAGCATTTT; CDR3aa: CSVGQGLRQPQHF
v_gene: TRBV12-3/TRBV12-4; d_gene: NA; j_gene: TRBJ1-6; abundance: NA; CDR3nt: TGTGCCAGCAGTTTAGCGCAGAATTCACCCCTCCACTTT; CDR3aa: CASSLAQNSPLHF
v_gene: TRBV30; d_gene: NA; j_gene: TRBJ1-3; abundance: NA; CDR3nt: TGTGCCTGGAGTGTACTCTTGGGAAACACCATATATTTT; CDR3aa: CAWSVLLGNTIYF
v_gene: TRBV3-1/TRBV3-2; d_gene: NA; j_gene: TRBJ2-3; abundance: few; CDR3nt: TGTGCCAGCAGGGAGGGGCCAGGGGGGACAGATACGCAGTATTTT; CDR3aa: CASREGPGGTDTQYF
v_gene: TRBV7-9; d_gene: TRBD1; j_gene: TRBJ1-1; abundance: NA; CDR3nt: TGTGCCAGCAGCTTAGGGCGGACAGGGGGATCAGAAGCTTTCTTT; CDR3aa: CASSLGRTGGSEAFF
v_gene: TRBV9; d_gene: NA; j_gene: TRBJ1-1; abundance: NA; CDR3nt: TGTGCCAGCAGCGCCGGGACACAGAACACTGAAGCTTTCTTT; CDR3aa: CASSAGTQNTEAFF
v_gene: TRBV3-1/TRBV3-2; d_gene: NA; j_gene: TRBJ1-5; abundance: NA; CDR3nt: TGTGCCAGCAGCCAAGGGCAGGGCGGAAGGCCCCAGCATTTT; CDR3aa: CASSQGQGGRPQHF
v_gene: TRBV4-3; d_gene: NA; j_gene: TRBJ1-4; abundance: NA; CDR3nt: TGCGCCAGCAGCCAAGCTAGGGACACCTATGAAAAACTGTTTTTT; CDR3aa: CASSQARDTYEKLFF
v_gene: TRBV30; d_gene: TRBD1; j_gene: TRBJ1-2; abundance: NA; CDR3nt: TGTGCCTGGAGTGCCGGACAGGTAGTCGTCTATGGCTACACCTTC; CDR3aa: CAWSAGQVVVYGYTF
v_gene: TRBV6-4; d_gene: NA; j_gene: TRBJ1-4; abundance: once; CDR3nt: TGTGCCAGCAGTGACTCGACGGGGAGTAATGAAAAACTGTTTTTT; CDR3aa: CASSDSTGSNEKLFF
v_gene: TRBV6-5; d_gene: TRBD1; j_gene: TRBJ1-1; abundance: NA; CDR3nt: TGTGCCAGCCGCGGGACAGGGCGTGGTGAAGCTTTCTTT; CDR3aa: CASRGTGRGEAFF
v_gene: TRBV20-1; d_gene: NA; j_gene: TRBJ1-1; abundance: NA; CDR3nt: TGCAGTGCATCGGGGAACACTGAAGCTTTCTTT; CDR3aa: CSASGNTEAFF
v_gene: TRBV4-1; d_gene: TRBD1; j_gene: TRBJ1-5; abundance: NA; CDR3nt: TGCGCCAGCAGCCAAGTCCTCTACAGGGGGCAGGATCAGCCCCAGCATTTT; CDR3aa: CASSQVLYRGQDQPQHF
v_gene: TRBV25-1; d_gene: TRBD2; j_gene: TRBJ2-3; abundance: NA; CDR3nt: TGTGCCAGCAGTGAATCGCGGAGCGGGAGGGCCGGGAAAGATACGCAGTATTTT; CDR3aa: CASSESRSGRAGKDTQYF
v_gene: TRBV30; d_gene: TRBD2; j_gene: TRBJ2-2; abundance: NA; CDR3nt: TGTGCCGGGGGGAGGGGCAACACCGGGGAGCTGTTTTTT; CDR3aa: CAGGRGNTGELFF
v_gene: TRBV19; d_gene: TRBD2; j_gene: TRBJ2-3; abundance: NA; CDR3nt: TGTGCCAGTAGTATTAGCGGGGGGACGCAGTATTTT; CDR3aa: CASSISGGTQYF
v_gene: TRBV3-1/TRBV3-2; d_gene: TRBD1; j_gene: TRBJ2-5; abundance: NA; CDR3nt: TGTGCCAGCAGCTATTTCCGGGACAGGTTCGAAGAGACCCAGTACTTC; CDR3aa: CASSYFRDRFEETQYF
v_gene: TRBV5-1; d_gene: TRBD2; j_gene: TRBJ2-3; abundance: NA; CDR3nt: TGCGCCAGCACCAGGGAGGGGTCAGATACGCAGTATTTT; CDR3aa: CASTREGSDTQYF
v_gene: TRBV6-1; d_gene: NA; j_gene: TRBJ1-5; abundance: once; CDR3nt: TGTGCCAGCAGTGAAGTTATCACGGTGGGCAATCAGCCCCAGCATTTT; CDR3aa: CASSEVITVGNQPQHF
v_gene: TRBV11-2; d_gene: TRBD1; j_gene: TRBJ1-5; abundance: NA; CDR3nt: TGTGCCAGCAGCCCTGACAGGGGAGCCCAGCCCCAGCATTTT; CDR3aa: CASSPDRGAQPQHF
v_gene: TRBV7-2; d_gene: NA; j_gene: TRBJ1-4; abundance: NA; CDR3nt: TGTGCCAGCAGTTTATCTTTAACGGATGAAAAACTGTTTTTT; CDR3aa: CASSLSLTDEKLFF
v_gene: TRBV7-2; d_gene: TRBD1; j_gene: TRBJ1-2; abundance: NA; CDR3nt: TGTGCCAGCAGCTTAGTAACAGGGGCGGTGTCTGGCTACACCTTC; CDR3aa: CASSLVTGAVSGYTF
v_gene: TRBV2; d_gene: TRBD1; j_gene: TRBJ1-2; abundance: NA; CDR3nt: TGTGCCAGTGGGACAGGGGAAGTCTATGGCTACACCTTC; CDR3aa: CASGTGEVYGYTF
v_gene: TRBV5-5; d_gene: TRBD1; j_gene: TRBJ1-2; abundance: NA; CDR3nt: TGTGCCAGCAGCTTCACTTCCACAGGGGTAGACTATGGCTACACCTTC; CDR3aa: CASSFTSTGVDYGYTF
v_gene: TRBV3-1/TRBV3-2; d_gene: NA; j_gene: TRBJ2-7; abundance: NA; CDR3nt: TGTGCCAGCAGCCCTTTAAGGGCAGGGGTAAACGAGCAGTACTTC; CDR3aa: CASSPLRAGVNEQYF
v_gene: TRBV4-3; d_gene: NA; j_gene: TRBJ1-5; abundance: NA; CDR3nt: TGCGCCAGCAGCCACCCGGGGGAGCACAATCAGCCCCAGCATTTT; CDR3aa: CASSHPGEHNQPQHF
v_gene: TRBV19; d_gene: NA; j_gene: TRBJ1-1; abundance: NA; CDR3nt: TGTGCCAGTAGGAACACAGGGATCAGGGAAGCTTTCTTT; CDR3aa: CASRNTGIREAFF
v_gene: TRBV18; d_gene: NA; j_gene: TRBJ2-1; abundance: NA; CDR3nt: TGTGCCAGCTCACGTCCGTACAATGAGCAGTTCTTC; CDR3aa: CASSRPYNEQFF
v_gene: TRBV19; d_gene: NA; j_gene: TRBJ1-1; abundance: NA; CDR3nt: TGTGCCAGTAGTATCGACAGGAACACTGAAGCTTTCTTT; CDR3aa: CASSIDRNTEAFF
v_gene: TRBV28; d_gene: TRBD1; j_gene: TRBJ2-7; abundance: NA; CDR3nt: TGTGCCAGCTCCAGGACAGGGGAGGAATACGAGCAGTACTTC; CDR3aa: CASSRTGEEYEQYF
v_gene: TRBV11-3; d_gene: TRBD2; j_gene: TRBJ2-1; abundance: NA; CDR3nt: TGTGCCAGCAGCCCGAGGTCACTAGCGGGTTTCAATGAGCAGTTCTTC; CDR3aa: CASSPRSLAGFNEQFF
v_gene: TRBV4-3; d_gene: NA; j_gene: TRBJ2-1; abundance: NA; CDR3nt: TGCGCCAGCAGCCCACAAAGGATCCCAGGACTGGCAGGTCCGGAACAGTTCTTC; CDR3aa: CASSPQRIPGLAGPEQFF
v_gene: TRBV10-3; d_gene: NA; j_gene: TRBJ2-1; abundance: NA; CDR3nt: TGTGCCATCAGTGGTGGGGGGAATGAGCAGTTCTTC; CDR3aa: CAISGGGNEQFF
v_gene: TRBV4-2; d_gene: NA; j_gene: TRBJ1-1; abundance: NA; CDR3nt: TGTGCCAGCAGCCAAGGGAGTACAAGGGGGACTGAAGCTTTCTTT; CDR3aa: CASSQGSTRGTEAFF
v_gene: TRBV19; d_gene: NA; j_gene: TRBJ1-5; abundance: few; CDR3nt: TGTGCCAGTACCATGGGGGGACGCGGCAATCAGCCCCAGCATTTT; CDR3aa: CASTMGGRGNQPQHF
v_gene: TRBV11-3; d_gene: TRBD1; j_gene: TRBJ1-4; abundance: NA; CDR3nt: TGTGCCAGCAGCCCAAGGGGACAGAAACGAAAACTGTTTTTT; CDR3aa: CASSPRGQKRKLFF
v_gene: TRBV10-1; d_gene: NA; j_gene: TRBJ1-2; abundance: once; CDR3nt: TGCGCCAGCAGTGAGTCGCGAATATATGGCTACACCTTC; CDR3aa: CASSESRIYGYTF
v_gene: TRBV19; d_gene: TRBD2; j_gene: TRBJ2-3; abundance: NA; CDR3nt: TGTGCCAGTAGTATAGGGAGCGGGGGGCGGGATACGCAGTATTTT; CDR3aa: CASSIGSGGRDTQYF
v_gene: TRBV4-2; d_gene: NA; j_gene: TRBJ1-1; abundance: NA; CDR3nt: TGTGCCAGCAGCCACAGCGGCGTAGAGAACACTGAAGCTTTCTTT; CDR3aa: CASSHSGVENTEAFF
v_gene: TRBV6-5; d_gene: TRBD1; j_gene: TRBJ1-5; abundance: NA; CDR3nt: TGTGCCAGCAGTAGCCGGACAGGGAATCAGCCCCAGCATTTT; CDR3aa: CASSSRTGNQPQHF
v_gene: TRBV9; d_gene: TRBD1; j_gene: TRBJ1-5; abundance: NA; CDR3nt: TGTGCCAGCAGCGGCGGGACAGGGGGCAATGGACAGCCCCAGCATTTT; CDR3aa: CASSGGTGGNGQPQHF
v_gene: TRBV28; d_gene: NA; j_gene: TRBJ1-3; abundance: once; CDR3nt: TGTGCCAGCTTCACAGGGTCTGGAAACACCATATATTTT; CDR3aa: CASFTGSGNTIYF
v_gene: TRBV5-1; d_gene: NA; j_gene: TRBJ1-2; abundance: NA; CDR3nt: TGCGCCAGCAGCTTGGAGGGGCCGGATGGCTACACCTTC; CDR3aa: CASSLEGPDGYTF
v_gene: TRBV19; d_gene: TRBD1; j_gene: TRBJ2-1; abundance: NA; CDR3nt: TGTGCCAGTAGTCTAAACCGGGACAGCCATGAGCAGTTCTTC; CDR3aa: CASSLNRDSHEQFF
v_gene: TRBV20-1; d_gene: NA; j_gene: TRBJ1-5; abundance: few; CDR3nt: TGCAGTGCTAGTCAAGGGGTTAATCAGCCCCAGCATTTT; CDR3aa: CSASQGVNQPQHF
v_gene: TRBV9; d_gene: NA; j_gene: TRBJ1-2; abundance: NA; CDR3nt: TGTGCCAGCAGCCGCGACAGGAACTATGGCTACACCTTC; CDR3aa: CASSRDRNYGYTF
v_gene: TRBV7-9; d_gene: NA; j_gene: TRBJ2-1; abundance: NA; CDR3nt: TGTGCCAGCAGCTCCATTAAAAGGGGCCCAGAGCAGTTCTTC; CDR3aa: CASSSIKRGPEQFF
v_gene: TRBV10-3; d_gene: NA; j_gene: TRBJ2-5; abundance: NA; CDR3nt: TGTGCCATCAGCCCAAGGGAGTTCCAAGAGACCCAGTACTTC; CDR3aa: CAISPREFQETQYF
v_gene: TRBV6-5; d_gene: NA; j_gene: TRBJ1-3; abundance: NA; CDR3nt: TGTGCCAGCAGACACCGGGGTGAGGCCATATATTTT; CDR3aa: CASRHRGEAIYF